A single sample is the source of the 3 T cell receptor beta chains below, sequenced in a study of T cell changes during pregnancy in multiple sclerosis. The method was immunoSEQ multiplex PCR; TCRdb's version includes in-frame clones alone and lacks a portion of them. The profile shows more than 90,000 clones, 75% to 95% of them singletons. Sequencing used peripheral blood, obtained in the second trimester of pregnancy. These receptors originate from a female donor with multiple sclerosis, enrolled in a pregnancy study.

The genes are TRBV7-8 and TRBJ2-1, with TRBD2 identical over 9 bases. The CDR3 has 19 amino acids. From germline, CDR1 is SGHVS and CDR2 FQNEAQ. J was trimmed by 5 bases and V by 5 bases; bases with no gene match: 19. The CDR3 loop is CASSPRQIRASGANNEQFF. CDR3 bases: TGTGCCAGCAGCCCTCGCCAGATCCGGGCTAGCGGGGCAAACAATGAGCAGTTCTTC.

V gene TRBV6-6 combines with J gene TRBJ1-2, with TRBD1 identical over 9 bases. The V segment lost 7 bases and the J segment 7 bases; nucleotides outside the gene matches: 10. This CDR3 is built from 14 residues. Germline values: CDR1 MNHNY, CDR2 SVGAGI (reference sequence). The CDR3 sequence is CASTLIQGAAGYTF. The CDR3 DNA follows: TGTGCCAGCACCCTCATACAGGGGGCGGCTGGCTACACCTTC.

The V gene is TRBV29-1, the J gene TRBJ2-5; 7 bases fit TRBD2. After removal of 7 bases from V and 5 bases from J, the junction contained 7 bases not matched to a gene. This CDR3 has 12 amino acids. CDR1 and CDR2 from the germline V gene are SQVTM and ANQGSEA. The CDR3 DNA reads TGCAGCGCCATAACTAGCGCTGAGACCCAGTACTTC. The encoded protein is CSAITSAETQYF. Full variable domain (missing parts from reference TRBV29-1 and TRBJ2-5): SAVISQKPSRDICQRGTSLTIQCQVDSQVTMMFWYRQQPGQSLTLIATANQGSEATYESGFVIDKFPISRPNLTFSTLTVSNMSPEDSSIYLCSAITSAETQYFGPGTRLLVL.